The clone carrying this TCR beta chain came up once. This record comes from a study of cytomegalovirus exposure and HLA in healthy donors. This CDR3 is built from 12 residues. Between the trimmed V and J ends, which lost 4 bases and 3 bases, there was a span of 10 bases. Germline CDR1 GTSNPN, CDR2 SVGIG (reference sequence). It was with 60 Vbeta and 13 Jbeta primers that the PCR ran. The assay was immunoSEQ multiplex PCR, and TCRdb's table has in-frame clones only and misses some. The sample has approximately 210,000 clones; around four fifths are singletons. Healthy individuals who donated bone marrow served as the donors.

V and J are TRBV30 and TRBJ2-7; D ambiguous. This TCR came from a woman aged 40 to 50 in good health and CMV-seronegative. Sequencing was carried out using PBMCs. CDR3 in DNA: TGTGCCTGGATGCCCAGAAACTACGAGCAGTACTTC. Amino acid sequence: CAWMPRNYEQYF.